This T cell receptor (beta chain) comes out of a study of T cell repertoires in cytomegalovirus infection. Study-wide background: Public TCR beta signatures provided an indication of both CMV infection and a matching HLA type. Study conclusions and caveats: Predominance within the ex vivo response was attributable to HLA-C-restricted CMV-specific TCR beta clonotypes.

To note about this clonotype: The target antigen is unknown.

TCRdb reprocessed the reads with MiXCR, giving one entry per CDR3 protein. The sample consists of some 130,000 distinct CDR3 sequences, about 10% of them appearing once. The J segment lost 0 bases and the V segment lost 1 base, leaving 4 bases of the junction unmatched. The CDR3 consists of 16 residues. Germline lookup yields CDR1 MGHDK and CDR2 SYGVNS. The sample consisted of PBMCs. The J gene is TRBJ2-3, the V gene TRBV25-1; 7 bases match TRBD1. The sequence came from a human donor in good health (CMV status not recorded). Some clones in this sample may be carry-over from other donors' samples. CDR3 in DNA: TGTGCCAGCAGTGAATTCAGGACAGGTAGCACAGATACGCAGTATTTT. Its protein is CASSEFRTGSTDTQYF.